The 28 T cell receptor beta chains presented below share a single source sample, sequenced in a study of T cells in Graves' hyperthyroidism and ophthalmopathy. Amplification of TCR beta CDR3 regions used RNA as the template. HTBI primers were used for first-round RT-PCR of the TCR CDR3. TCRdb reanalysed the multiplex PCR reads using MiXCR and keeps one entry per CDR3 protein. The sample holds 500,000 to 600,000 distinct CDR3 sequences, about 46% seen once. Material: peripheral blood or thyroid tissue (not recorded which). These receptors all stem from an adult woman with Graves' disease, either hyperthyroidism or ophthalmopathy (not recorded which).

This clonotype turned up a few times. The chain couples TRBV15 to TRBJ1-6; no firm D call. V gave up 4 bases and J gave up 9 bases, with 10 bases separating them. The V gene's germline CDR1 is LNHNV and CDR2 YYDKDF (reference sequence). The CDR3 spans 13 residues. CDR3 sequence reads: CATSKRSGSPLHF. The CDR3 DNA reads TGTGCCACCAGCAAGAGGTCGGGTTCACCCCTCCACTTT.

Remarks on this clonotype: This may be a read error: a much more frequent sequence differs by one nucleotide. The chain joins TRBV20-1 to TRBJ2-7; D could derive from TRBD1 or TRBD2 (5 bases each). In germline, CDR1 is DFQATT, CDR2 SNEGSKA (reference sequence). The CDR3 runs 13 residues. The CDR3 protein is CSAPRGAVYEQCF. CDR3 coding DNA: TGCAGTGCCCCTAGAGGGGCAGTATACGAGCAGTGCTTC.

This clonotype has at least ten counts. CDR3 DNA sequence: TGTGCCAGCAGCCGAAAGGGGGGCTATGGCTACACCTTC. Protein: CASSRKGGYGYTF. The chain couples TRBV5-6 to TRBJ1-2; D may be TRBD1 (6 bases). The CDR3 length is 13 residues. Germline loops: CDR1 SGHDT, CDR2 YYEEEE. V dropped 4 bases and J dropped 4 bases, with 11 bases sitting between them.

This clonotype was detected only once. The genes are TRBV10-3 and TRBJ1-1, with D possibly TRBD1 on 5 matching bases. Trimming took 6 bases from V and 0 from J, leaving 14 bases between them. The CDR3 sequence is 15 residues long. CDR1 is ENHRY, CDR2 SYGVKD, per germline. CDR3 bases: TGTGCCATCAGCCCCGGGGGGTACATGAACACTGAAGCTTTCTTT. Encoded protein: CAISPGGYMNTEAFF.

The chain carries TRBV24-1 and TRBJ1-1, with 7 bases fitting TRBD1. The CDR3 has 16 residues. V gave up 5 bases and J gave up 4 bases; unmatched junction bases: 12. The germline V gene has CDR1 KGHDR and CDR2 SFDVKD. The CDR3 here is CATSARSDRVSTEAFF. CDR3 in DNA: TGTGCCACCAGTGCTAGGAGCGACAGGGTGAGCACTGAAGCTTTCTTT.

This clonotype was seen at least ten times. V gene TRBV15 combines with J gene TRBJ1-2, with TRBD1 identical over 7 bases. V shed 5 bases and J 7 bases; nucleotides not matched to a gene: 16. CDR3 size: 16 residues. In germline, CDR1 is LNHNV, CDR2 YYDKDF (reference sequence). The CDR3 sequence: CATSLGGRVLSSGYTF. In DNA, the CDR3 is TGTGCCACCAGCCTAGGGGGCAGGGTCCTTTCTTCTGGCTACACCTTC. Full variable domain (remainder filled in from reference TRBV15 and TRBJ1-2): DAMVIQNPRYQVTQFGKPVTLSCSQTLNHNVMYWYQQKSSQAPKLLFHYYDKDFNNEADTPDNFQSRRPNTSFCFLDIRSPGLGDTAMYLCATSLGGRVLSSGYTFGSGTRLTVV.

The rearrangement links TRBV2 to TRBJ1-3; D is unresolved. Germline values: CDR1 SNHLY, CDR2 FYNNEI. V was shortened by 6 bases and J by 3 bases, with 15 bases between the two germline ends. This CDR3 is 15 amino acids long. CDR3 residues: CASSEIAGYGNTIYF. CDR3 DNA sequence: TGTGCCAGCAGCGAGATTGCGGGGTATGGAAACACCATATATTTT. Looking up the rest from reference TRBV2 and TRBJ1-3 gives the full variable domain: EPEVTQTPSHQVTQMGQEVILRCVPISNHLYFYWYRQILGQKVEFLVSFYNNEISEKSEIFDDQFSVERPDGSNFTLKIRSTKLEDSAMYFCASSEIAGYGNTIYFGEGSWLTVV.

The CDR3, as DNA: TGCAGTGCTGAGCCCGCGCCGGGGGACGAGCAGTACTTC. It codes for CSAEPAPGDEQYF. The chain is built from TRBV20-1 and TRBJ2-7, with TRBD2 as a possible D gene (6 bases). Between the trimmed V and J ends, which lost 5 bases and 5 bases, there was a span of 16 bases. Germline CDR1 and CDR2: DFQATT and SNEGSKA (reference sequence). The CDR3 is 13 residues long.

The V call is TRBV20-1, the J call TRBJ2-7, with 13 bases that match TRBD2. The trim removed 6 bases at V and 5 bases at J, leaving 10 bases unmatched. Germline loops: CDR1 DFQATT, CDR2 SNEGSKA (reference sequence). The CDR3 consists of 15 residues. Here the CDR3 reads CSALGTSGEVHEQYF. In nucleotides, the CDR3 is TGCAGTGCCCTGGGGACTAGCGGGGAGGTCCACGAGCAGTACTTC.

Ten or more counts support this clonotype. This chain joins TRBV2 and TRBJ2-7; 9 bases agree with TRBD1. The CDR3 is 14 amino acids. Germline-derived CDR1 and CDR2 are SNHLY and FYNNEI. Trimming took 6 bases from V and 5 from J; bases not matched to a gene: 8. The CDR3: CASSAGTGSDEQYF. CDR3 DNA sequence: TGTGCCAGCAGCGCCGGGACAGGGTCGGACGAGCAGTACTTC.

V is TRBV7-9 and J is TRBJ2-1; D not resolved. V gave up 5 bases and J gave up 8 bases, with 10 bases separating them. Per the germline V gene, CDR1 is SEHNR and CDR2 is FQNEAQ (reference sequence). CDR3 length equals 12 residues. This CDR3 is CASSPDGDEQFF. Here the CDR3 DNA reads TGTGCCAGCAGCCCTGATGGGGATGAGCAGTTCTTC.

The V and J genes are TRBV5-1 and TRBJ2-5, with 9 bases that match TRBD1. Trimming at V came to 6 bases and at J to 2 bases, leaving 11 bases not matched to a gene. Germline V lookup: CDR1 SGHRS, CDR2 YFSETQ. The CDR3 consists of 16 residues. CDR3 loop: CASNEQGAGVQETQYF. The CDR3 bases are TGCGCCAGCAACGAACAGGGGGCGGGGGTACAAGAGACCCAGTACTTC.

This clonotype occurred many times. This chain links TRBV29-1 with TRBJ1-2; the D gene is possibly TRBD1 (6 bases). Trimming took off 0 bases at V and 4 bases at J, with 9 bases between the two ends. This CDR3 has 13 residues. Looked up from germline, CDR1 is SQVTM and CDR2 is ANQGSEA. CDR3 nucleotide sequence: TGCAGCGTTGAAGACCCCAGGGGCTATGGCTACACCTTC. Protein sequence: CSVEDPRGYGYTF.

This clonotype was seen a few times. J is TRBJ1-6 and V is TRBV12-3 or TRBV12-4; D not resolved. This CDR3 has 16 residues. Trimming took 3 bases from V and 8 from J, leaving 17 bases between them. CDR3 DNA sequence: TGTGCCAGCAGTTTGGGTTTAGGGAGAAGGGATTCACCCCTCCACTTT. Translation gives CASSLGLGRRDSPLHF.

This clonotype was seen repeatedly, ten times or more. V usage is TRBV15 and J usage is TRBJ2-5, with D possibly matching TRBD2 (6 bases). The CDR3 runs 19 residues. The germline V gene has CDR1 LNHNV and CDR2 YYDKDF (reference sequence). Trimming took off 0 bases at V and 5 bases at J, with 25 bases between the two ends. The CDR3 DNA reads TGTGCCACCAGCAGAGACCAAAGCTACACGGGACTCTCGGTGGAGACCCAGTACTTC. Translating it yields CATSRDQSYTGLSVETQYF. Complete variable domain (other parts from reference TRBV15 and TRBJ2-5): DAMVIQNPRYQVTQFGKPVTLSCSQTLNHNVMYWYQQKSSQAPKLLFHYYDKDFNNEADTPDNFQSRRPNTSFCFLDIRSPGLGDTAMYLCATSRDQSYTGLSVETQYFGPGTRLLVL.

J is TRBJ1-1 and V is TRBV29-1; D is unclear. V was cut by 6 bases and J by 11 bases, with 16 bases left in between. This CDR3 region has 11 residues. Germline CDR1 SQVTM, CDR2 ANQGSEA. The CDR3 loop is CSVLGRDGAFF. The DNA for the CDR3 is TGCAGCGTGCTCGGACGTGACGGGGCTTTCTTT.

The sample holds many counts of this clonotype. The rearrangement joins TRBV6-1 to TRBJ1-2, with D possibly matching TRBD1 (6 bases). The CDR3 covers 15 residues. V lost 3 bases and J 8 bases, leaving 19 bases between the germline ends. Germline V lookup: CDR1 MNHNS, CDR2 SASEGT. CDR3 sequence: CASSDYLTTQGGYTF. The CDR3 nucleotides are TGTGCCAGCAGTGATTACCTGACAACCCAGGGGGGCTACACCTTC.

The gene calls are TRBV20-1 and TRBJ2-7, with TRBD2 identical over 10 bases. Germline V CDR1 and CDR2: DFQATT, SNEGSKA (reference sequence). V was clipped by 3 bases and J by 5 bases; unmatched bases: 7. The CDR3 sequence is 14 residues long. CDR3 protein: CSASVASGSDEQYF. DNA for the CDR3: TGCAGTGCTAGTGTGGCTAGCGGGAGCGACGAGCAGTACTTC.

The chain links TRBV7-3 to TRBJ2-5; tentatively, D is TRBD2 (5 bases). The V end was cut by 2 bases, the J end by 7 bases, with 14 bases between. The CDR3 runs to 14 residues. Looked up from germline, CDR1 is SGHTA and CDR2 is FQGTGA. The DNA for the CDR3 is TGTGCCAGCAGCTTATCACCAGGAGGAGGGACCCAGTACTTC. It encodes CASSLSPGGGTQYF.

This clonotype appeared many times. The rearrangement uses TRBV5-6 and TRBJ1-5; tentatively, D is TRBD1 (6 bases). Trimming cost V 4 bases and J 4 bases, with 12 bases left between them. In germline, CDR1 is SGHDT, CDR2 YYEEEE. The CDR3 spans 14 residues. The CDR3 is CASSPGEGNQPQHF. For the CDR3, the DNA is TGTGCCAGCAGCCCAGGGGAAGGGAATCAGCCCCAGCATTTT.

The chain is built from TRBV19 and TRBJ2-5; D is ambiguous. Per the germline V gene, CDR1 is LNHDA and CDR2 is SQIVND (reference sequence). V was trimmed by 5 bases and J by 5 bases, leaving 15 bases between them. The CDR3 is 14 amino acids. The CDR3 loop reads CASSGRTLVETQYF. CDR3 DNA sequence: TGTGCCAGTAGTGGAAGAACTCTGGTGGAGACCCAGTACTTC.

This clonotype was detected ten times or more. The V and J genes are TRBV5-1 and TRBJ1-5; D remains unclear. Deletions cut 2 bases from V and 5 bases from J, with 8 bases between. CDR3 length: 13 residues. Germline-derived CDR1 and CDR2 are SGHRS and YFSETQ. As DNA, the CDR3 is TGCGCCAGCAGCTTAGATGAGCATCAGCCCCAGCATTTT. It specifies CASSLDEHQPQHF.

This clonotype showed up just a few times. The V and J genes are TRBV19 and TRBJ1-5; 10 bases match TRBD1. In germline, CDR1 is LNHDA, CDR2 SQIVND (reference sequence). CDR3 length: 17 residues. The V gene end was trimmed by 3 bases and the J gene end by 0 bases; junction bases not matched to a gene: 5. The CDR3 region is CASSIGTGANSNQPQHF. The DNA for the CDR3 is TGTGCCAGTAGTATCGGGACAGGGGCCAATAGCAATCAGCCCCAGCATTTT.

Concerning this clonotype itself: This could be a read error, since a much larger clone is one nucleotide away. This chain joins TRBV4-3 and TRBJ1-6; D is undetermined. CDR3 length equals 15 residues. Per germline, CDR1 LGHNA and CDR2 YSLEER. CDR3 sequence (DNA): TGCGCCAGCAGCCAAGATAGACGGAACAATTCACCCCACCACTTT. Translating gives CASSQDRRNNSPHHF.

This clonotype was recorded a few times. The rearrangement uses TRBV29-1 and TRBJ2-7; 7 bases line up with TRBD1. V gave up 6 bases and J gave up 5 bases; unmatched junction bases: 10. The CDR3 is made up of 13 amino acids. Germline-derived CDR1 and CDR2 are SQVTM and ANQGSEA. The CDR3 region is CSVLTGSHHEQYF. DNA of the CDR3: TGCAGCGTCCTGACAGGGAGTCATCACGAGCAGTACTTC.

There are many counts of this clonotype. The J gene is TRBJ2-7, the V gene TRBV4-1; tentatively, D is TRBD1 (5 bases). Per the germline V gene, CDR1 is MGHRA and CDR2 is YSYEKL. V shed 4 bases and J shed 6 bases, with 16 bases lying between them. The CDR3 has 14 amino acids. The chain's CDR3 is CASSPRQGNSEQYF. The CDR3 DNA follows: TGCGCCAGCAGCCCCCGGCAGGGTAATAGCGAGCAGTACTTC.

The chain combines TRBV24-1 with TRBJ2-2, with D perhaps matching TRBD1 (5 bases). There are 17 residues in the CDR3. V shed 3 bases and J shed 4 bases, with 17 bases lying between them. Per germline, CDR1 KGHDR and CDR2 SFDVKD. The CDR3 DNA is TGTGCCACCAGTGATCTAAGTAGGGGCATTCGCACCGGGGAGCTGTTTTTT. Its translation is CATSDLSRGIRTGELFF.

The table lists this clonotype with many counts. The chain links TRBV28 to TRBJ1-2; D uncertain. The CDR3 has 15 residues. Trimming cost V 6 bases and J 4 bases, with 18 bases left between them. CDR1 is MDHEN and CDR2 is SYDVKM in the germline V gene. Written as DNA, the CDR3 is TGTGCCAGCAGCTCAAGCTCGCAGGACCCCTATGGCTACACCTTC. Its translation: CASSSSSQDPYGYTF.